The 9 T cell receptor beta chains below come from one sample, sequenced in a study of T cells in tumors after PD-1 blockade (dated by TCRdb to the late 2010s). The library was generated by the immunoSEQ multiplex PCR assay. In its TCRdb copy, this immuneACCESS table keeps in-frame sequences only and misses some clones. Where compared with another copy, unresolved V genes explain less than half of these, and the others have no known cause. This sample comprises about 8,200 clones, 62% of them detected only once. The top ten hold about 12% of the sample. The time point label corresponds to: second of two post-therapy site-matched biopsies about two months apart. The specimen comprised tumor tissue, sampled after anti-PD-1 treatment. These receptors were taken from a human donor with basal cell carcinoma.

Judged by abundance, this clone is medium-sized. CDR3 nucleotide sequence: TGTGCCAGCAGGATGACAGGGAACACAGATACGCAGTATTTT. Its translation is CASRMTGNTDTQYF. V usage is TRBV2 and J usage is TRBJ2-3, with 7 nucleotides matching TRBD1. The CDR3 is made up of 14 amino acids. CDR1 SNHLY and CDR2 FYNNEI come from the germline V gene. Unmatched junction bases numbered 5, after V lost 6 bases and J lost 2 bases.

This chain links TRBV28 with TRBJ1-1; D is possibly TRBD1 (6 bases). With 5 bases removed from V and 7 bases from J, the gap between germline ends came to 11 bases. Germline CDR1 is MDHEN and CDR2 is SYDVKM. CDR3 length: 12 amino acids. The CDR3 here is CASSEGVDEAFF. The CDR3, as DNA: TGTGCCAGCAGTGAGGGGGTGGATGAAGCTTTCTTT.

The V and J genes are TRBV19 and TRBJ1-5, with no clear D. Trimming stripped 3 bases from V and 9 bases from J, with 9 bases between. CDR1 and CDR2 from the germline V gene are LNHDA and SQIVND (reference sequence). The CDR3 covers 12 residues. The DNA for the CDR3 is TGTGCCAGTAGTATCACGTACTGGCCCCAGCATTTT. This codes for CASSITYWPQHF.

The table lists this clone with a few counts. The chain has TRBV11-2 and TRBJ2-2; 12 bases align to TRBD2. The CDR3 is 19 amino acids. Germline V gene data show CDR1 as SGHAT and CDR2 as FQNNGV. J was trimmed by 4 bases and V by 5 bases; bases with no gene match: 14. CDR3 residues: CASSVYPLAGGPGTGELFF. The CDR3 DNA sequence: TGTGCCAGCAGCGTCTATCCTCTAGCGGGGGGGCCCGGCACCGGGGAGCTGTTTTTT.

In this sample, this clone turned up once. The chain joins TRBV30 to TRBJ1-6, with 7 positions matching TRBD1. The germline CDR1 and CDR2 sequences are GTSNPN and SVGIG (reference sequence). The CDR3 length is 14 residues. Unmatched junction bases numbered 3, after V lost 0 bases and J lost 7 bases. CDR3 protein: CAWSVLQGNSPLHF. In DNA form, the CDR3 reads TGTGCCTGGAGTGTACTACAGGGGAATTCACCCCTCCACTTT.

The chain recombines TRBV7-2 with TRBJ2-3, with 13 bases lining up with TRBD2. This CDR3 has 15 residues. The J segment lost 12 bases and the V segment lost 1 base, leaving 7 bases of the junction unmatched. Germline lookup yields CDR1 SGHTA and CDR2 FQGNSA. The CDR3 nucleotides read TGTGCCAGCAGCTTAGAACTAGCGGGGGGGCCGGTCCAGTATTTT. It is translated as CASSLELAGGPVQYF.

This rearrangement joins TRBV3-1 (or the pseudogene TRBV3-2) to TRBJ1-5; D gene uncertain. CDR3 length: 12 amino acids. CDR1 and CDR2 (germline): LGHDT, YNNKEL (reference sequence). V gave up 5 bases and J gave up 9 bases, with 11 bases separating them. As DNA, the CDR3 is TGTGCCAGCAGCTATGAGTTGGGGCCCCAGCATTTT. Residues: CASSYELGPQHF.

The chain uses TRBV7-9 and TRBJ2-7; 7 bases map to TRBD2. This CDR3 comprises 14 residues. The V gene end was trimmed by 3 bases and the J gene end by 0 bases; junction bases not matched to a gene: 2. Germline V lookup: CDR1 SEHNR, CDR2 FQNEAQ (reference sequence). For the CDR3, the DNA is TGTGCCAGCAGCTTTACGGGGGGCTCCTACGAGCAGTACTTC. Its protein product is CASSFTGGSYEQYF.

V is TRBV24-1 and J is TRBJ1-1; 8 bases are a match to TRBD1. Germline trimming cut 6 bases from V and 3 bases from J; bases unmatched to any gene: 8. From germline, CDR1 is KGHDR and CDR2 SFDVKD. This CDR3 is 15 amino acids long. CDR3 residues: CATSMGTGLDTEAFF. The CDR3 DNA sequence: TGTGCCACCAGTATGGGGACAGGTTTGGACACTGAAGCTTTCTTT.